This entry lists 22 T cell receptor beta chains sequenced from one sample in a study of read filtering for tumor transcriptome and immune sequencing. Molecular barcoded adaptors covering alpha/delta and beta/gamma chains were used on roughly 400 ng RNA. TCRdb re-derived calls from the reads in MiXCR, one entry per CDR3 protein. The data show tens of thousands of distinct CDR3 sequences, 20% to 25% seen once. The sample consisted of a population of CD138-negative cells sorted from bone marrow. These receptors all stem from a donor aged 40 or older with multiple myeloma.

This clonotype was seen only a few times. The chain joins TRBV5-4 to TRBJ2-7; D possibly matches TRBD1 or TRBD2 (5 bases each). V lost 4 bases and J 5 bases, leaving 16 bases between the germline ends. The CDR3 consists of 14 residues. The germline V gene has CDR1 SGHNT and CDR2 YYREEE (reference sequence). The CDR3 nucleotides are TGTGCCAGCAGCCGGGACGGAGGAATAAACGAGCAGTACTTC. This sequence encodes CASSRDGGINEQYF.

This clonotype was observed at least ten times. The rearrangement joins TRBV30 to TRBJ2-5; D is undetermined. In germline, CDR1 is GTSNPN, CDR2 SVGIG (reference sequence). V shed 2 bases and J shed 7 bases, with 17 bases lying between them. This CDR3 region has 14 residues. The CDR3 reads CAWSPLYLTGTQYF. The CDR3 DNA is TGTGCCTGGAGTCCACTATACCTTACGGGGACCCAGTACTTC.

This clonotype was counted ten times or more. J is TRBJ2-5 and V is TRBV5-1; 9 positions agree with TRBD1. The CDR3 is 13 amino acids. Germline CDR1 reads SGHRS; CDR2 reads YFSETQ. The V gene end was trimmed by 6 bases and the J gene end by 5 bases; junction bases not matched to a gene: 5. This chain's CDR3 is CASTRTGDETQYF. CDR3 nucleotides: TGCGCCAGCACACGGACAGGGGACGAGACCCAGTACTTC. The full variable domain, rest sourced from reference TRBV5-1 and TRBJ2-5, is KAGVTQTPRYLIKTRGQQVTLSCSPISGHRSVSWYQQTPGQGLQFLFEYFSETQRNKGNFPGRFSGRQFSNSRSEMNVSTLELGDSALYLCASTRTGDETQYFGPGTRLLVL.

This clonotype was detected many times. The chain recombines TRBV2 with TRBJ2-3; D possibly corresponds to TRBD2 (5 bases). The CDR3 sequence is 15 residues long. In germline, CDR1 is SNHLY, CDR2 FYNNEI. V shed 6 bases and J shed 4 bases, with 17 bases lying between them. CDR3 sequence reads: CASSLTGSKADTQYF. In DNA form, the CDR3 reads TGTGCCAGCAGCCTTACGGGGTCAAAGGCAGATACGCAGTATTTT.

This clonotype was seen at least ten times. This rearrangement joins TRBV29-1 to TRBJ2-3; no definite D call. Trimming left V 4 bases short and J 2 bases short, with 10 bases between. This CDR3 is 13 amino acids long. Germline V CDR1 and CDR2: SQVTM, ANQGSEA. CDR3 residues: CSVAFSSTDTQYF. The CDR3 bases are TGCAGCGTTGCATTCTCGTCCACAGATACGCAGTATTTT.

This clonotype has just a few counts. The rearrangement joins TRBV28 to TRBJ2-6; D unresolved. The CDR3 contains 16 residues. The V gene lost 2 bases and the J gene lost 4 bases, with 12 bases spanning the gap. Germline CDR1 MDHEN, CDR2 SYDVKM. CDR3 residues: CASSLLGWRGANVLTF. The CDR3 DNA reads TGTGCCAGCAGTTTACTAGGGTGGAGAGGGGCCAACGTCCTGACTTTC.

This clonotype was seen many times. The rearrangement uses TRBV28 and TRBJ1-6; 7 bases map to TRBD1. V lost 4 bases and J lost 0; bases outside the gene matches: 15. CDR3 length: 20 residues. Germline V gene lookup returns CDR1 MDHEN and CDR2 SYDVKM. CDR3 in DNA: TGTGCCAGCAGTTCATTTGACAGGGCCTCTGGGGGCTCCTATAATTCACCCCTCCACTTT. Amino acid sequence: CASSSFDRASGGSYNSPLHF.

Worth noting for this clonotype: A much larger clonotype is one base distant, so this may be a read error. V usage is TRBV28 and J usage is TRBJ2-3; TRBD2 aligns across 9 bases. The length of the CDR3 is 17 residues. Germline CDR1 and CDR2: MDHEN and SYDVKM. The CDR3 sequence: CVSSSAPASGTTDTQYF. The CDR3 DNA follows: TGTGTCAGCAGTTCCGCCCCAGCTAGCGGGACCACAGATACGCAGTATTTT.

This clonotype has at least ten counts. The J gene is TRBJ2-1, the V gene TRBV5-1, with D perhaps TRBD1 or TRBD2 (5 bases each). V gave up 4 bases and J gave up 7 bases, with 12 bases separating them. Germline values: CDR1 SGHRS, CDR2 YFSETQ. CDR3 length: 13 amino acids. The CDR3 DNA reads as TGCGCCAGCAGCGGGGACGGTTTAAATGAGCAGTTCTTC. Protein product: CASSGDGLNEQFF.

This clonotype came up many times. This chain links TRBV20-1 with TRBJ2-1; D is unclear. With 5 bases removed from V and 4 bases from J, the gap between germline ends came to 15 bases. Germline loops: CDR1 DFQATT, CDR2 SNEGSKA (reference sequence). This CDR3 spans 14 amino acids. CDR3 coding DNA: TGCAGTGCTCCCGTCTCCGCTGGATACAATGAGCAGTTCTTC. As protein: CSAPVSAGYNEQFF.

A few counts support this clonotype. J is TRBJ1-5 and V is TRBV2; tentative D call: TRBD1 (6 bases). The CDR3 extends over 14 amino acids. The V end lost 4 bases, the J end lost 6 bases, and 13 bases lay between the germline ends. In germline, CDR1 is SNHLY, CDR2 FYNNEI. The CDR3 here is CASSGMGAGQPQHF. In DNA, the CDR3 is TGTGCCAGCAGTGGCATGGGGGCCGGTCAGCCCCAGCATTTT.

This clonotype was detected ten times or more. V and J are TRBV10-2 and TRBJ1-1; D is unclear. Trimming took 0 bases from V and 4 from J, leaving 12 bases between them. The germline V gene encodes CDR1 WSHSY and CDR2 SAAADI. The CDR3 extends over 15 amino acids. The CDR3 nucleotides are TGCGCCAGCAGTGAGTCGGGGAAAAGCGGCACTGAAGCTTTCTTT. Residues: CASSESGKSGTEAFF.

This clonotype showed up many times. The V call is TRBV28, the J call TRBJ2-5, with 7 bases lining up with TRBD1. V lost 4 bases and J lost 1; bases outside the gene matches: 3. Germline lookup yields CDR1 MDHEN and CDR2 SYDVKM. The CDR3 is made up of 14 amino acids. CDR3 protein: CASSSWTGQETQYF. CDR3 sequence (DNA): TGTGCCAGCAGTTCCTGGACAGGCCAAGAGACCCAGTACTTC.

This clonotype was picked up many times. The chain carries TRBV10-3 and TRBJ2-5; 7 bases map to TRBD2. This CDR3 contains 14 residues. Per the germline V gene, CDR1 is ENHRY and CDR2 is SYGVKD. V lost 3 bases and J lost 0; bases outside the gene matches: 1. CDR3 protein: CAISDGTNQETQYF. The CDR3 region has the DNA TGTGCCATCAGTGACGGGACTAACCAAGAGACCCAGTACTTC.

The rearrangement joins TRBV5-1 to TRBJ2-5; 12 bases map to TRBD1. Germline V gene data show CDR1 as SGHRS and CDR2 as YFSETQ. CDR3 size: 15 residues. V was clipped by 5 bases and J by 4 bases; unmatched bases: 6. CDR3 coding DNA: TGCGCCAGCAGAGGGGGACAGGGGGCTTCAGAGACCCAGTACTTC. It codes for CASRGGQGASETQYF.

In the case of this clonotype: The conserved closing phenylalanine or tryptophan is absent in this CDR3, likely reflecting a read error. The V call is TRBV4-2, the J call TRBJ2-3; D perhaps matches TRBD2 (5 bases). This CDR3 has 17 residues. The V gene's germline CDR1 is LGHNA and CDR2 YNFKEQ. V lost 1 base, J lost 3 bases, and 17 bases lay in between. The CDR3 reads CASSQALGDFRTDTQYL. The CDR3 coding sequence is TGTGCCAGCAGCCAAGCACTAGGAGATTTTCGGACAGATACGCAGTATCTT.

A word on this clonotype: A clone one base away is much larger, so this may be a read error. Here the CDR3 omits its conserved ending phenylalanine or tryptophan, so a read error is the likely source. The chain combines TRBV2 with TRBJ2-7; 7 bases agree with TRBD1. This CDR3 spans 14 amino acids. Losses at the gene ends were 7 bases for V and 2 bases for J; bases not matched to a gene: 8. CDR1 and CDR2 from the germline V gene are SNHLY and FYNNEI. The CDR3 reads CASIPGTAPYEQYL. The CDR3 DNA is TGTGCCAGCATCCCCGGGACAGCGCCCTACGAGCAGTACTTA.

This clonotype was counted a single time. Just one base apart from a much larger clone, this may be a read error. The CDR3 nucleotides read TGTGCCAGCACCCGGAACACTGAAGCTTCCTTT. The encoded protein is CASTRNTEASF. This sequence joins TRBV25-1 and TRBJ1-1; no clear D. Germline CDR1 is MGHDK and CDR2 is SYGVNS. The CDR3 length is 11 residues.

This clonotype was counted many times. V gene TRBV29-1 combines with J gene TRBJ2-1; D gene uncertain. The CDR3 extends over 15 amino acids. Trimming pared 1 base from V and 0 bases from J, leaving 10 bases between. Looked up from germline, CDR1 is SQVTM and CDR2 is ANQGSEA. CDR3 sequence: CSVEGALSSYNEQFF. Written as DNA, the CDR3 is TGCAGCGTTGAAGGGGCCTTAAGCTCCTACAATGAGCAGTTCTTC.

This clonotype showed up many times. This chain's CDR3 is CASSLGPGSPNEQFF. The DNA for the CDR3 is TGCGCCAGCAGCTTGGGGCCAGGGAGCCCGAATGAGCAGTTCTTC. The chain joins TRBV5-1 to TRBJ2-1; D is tentatively TRBD1 or TRBD2 (5 bases each). Trimming left V 0 bases short and J 7 bases short, with 14 bases between. Germline V gene data show CDR1 as SGHRS and CDR2 as YFSETQ. This CDR3 is 15 amino acids long.

This clonotype showed up many times. The chain is built from TRBV28 and TRBJ1-1; the D gene is possibly TRBD1 (6 bases). Germline CDR1 MDHEN, CDR2 SYDVKM. This CDR3 region has 14 residues. V lost 3 bases and J lost 3, with 11 bases in between. The CDR3 coding sequence is TGTGCCAGCAGTTTCGGGGGGCTTTACACTGAAGCTTTCTTT. Translating gives CASSFGGLYTEAFF.

This chain links TRBV10-2 with TRBJ2-7, with D tentatively TRBD1 (7 bases). Germline V gene lookup returns CDR1 WSHSY and CDR2 SAAADI. The CDR3 spans 13 residues. The ends were cut back, 8 bases at V and 6 bases at J, with 17 bases in the middle. Here the CDR3 reads CASRDSGRSEQYF. The CDR3 coding sequence is TGCGCCAGCCGGGACAGCGGGCGATCCGAGCAGTACTTC.